This T cell receptor (beta chain) was sequenced in a study of blood T cells in healthy people across ages. PCR was performed a second time for about 7 to 12 cycles using a sample-barcoded 5' primer and a J-beta primer mix. TCRdb reprocessed the 5' RACE reads via MiXCR and lists one record per CDR3 protein. The table shows over a million distinct CDR3 sequences, with about 42% occurring only once. Every donor provided ten milliliters of peripheral blood. Between the trimmed V and J ends, which lost 1 base and 5 bases, there was a span of 20 bases. Germline V gene sequence: CDR1 KGHSH, CDR2 LQKENI. The CDR3 runs to 17 residues.

The sequence came from a woman between 18 and 29 years old in good health. Sequenced input: blood. J is TRBJ2-5 and V is TRBV18, with D tentatively TRBD2 (5 bases). The CDR3 DNA reads TGTGCCAGCTCACCACTCGGCAGCGGTAGGGTAGGGGAGACCCAGTACTTC. As protein: CASSPLGSGRVGETQYF.